This is a list of T cell receptor beta chains from one sample in a study of cytomegalovirus exposure and HLA in healthy donors. TCRdb keeps only in-frame clones here, not all; method: immunoSEQ multiplex PCR. The sample has 120,000 to 150,000 clones; 60% to 85% are singletons. Input material: PBMCs. The receptors were gathered from a male donor in good health and CMV-seronegative. Each CDR3 is given without its conserved first and last residue. The order of the fields is V gene, J gene, clone size, CDR3 protein. Rows give clone size only sometimes, using once, few, many, or a class for an expanded clone.

TRBV27	TRBJ1-1	once	ASAGPRAF
TRBV29-1	TRBJ2-2	.	SVLTGELF
TRBV11-1	TRBJ1-2	.	ASSLTGFGYT
TRBV30	TRBJ1-2	once	AWMQGSGYGYT
TRBV2	TRBJ2-7	.	ASTLDRYEQY
TRBV29-1	TRBJ1-2	.	SVEGTGVYGYT
TRBV30	TRBJ1-2	.	AWSLSGQDIGYT
TRBV5-1	TRBJ1-1	.	ASSLSVGGTEAF
TRBV30	TRBJ1-6	.	AWSWDRVSSPLH
TRBV18	TRBJ1-6	.	ASSPESRANNSPLH
TRBV6-5	TRBJ1-2	.	ASSFQGYGYT
TRBV4-3	TRBJ1-2	.	ASSQDRGHFYGYT
TRBV9	TRBJ1-5	.	ASSVQGNQPQH
TRBV6-1	TRBJ1-2	.	ASRTPGTGNGYT
TRBV5-1	TRBJ2-1	.	ASSSYRQAYNEQF
TRBV12-5	TRBJ2-3	.	ASGLVNSMQGDAQY
TRBV5-8	TRBJ2-7	.	ASSLSIMVLGGYEQY
TRBV18	TRBJ2-7	.	ASSRESSYEQY
TRBV7-9	TRBJ2-7	.	ASSLAGGNFVEQY
TRBV18	TRBJ2-1	.	ASSQGDEQF
TRBV4-1	TRBJ2-7	.	ASSQAGTSGTYEQY
TRBV7-3	TRBJ2-2	.	ASSLIGGPGTGELF
TRBV19	TRBJ2-7	few	ASSIALGTGVDEQY
TRBV18	TRBJ1-1	.	ASSPFTILPRDRDHRLQAF
TRBV7-8	TRBJ2-3	.	ASSPSGLAVGADTQY
TRBV7-2	TRBJ1-2	.	ASSLVTQGALSYT
TRBV27	TRBJ1-2	.	ASSSLSGTPFGYGYT
TRBV25-1	TRBJ1-6	few	ASSNTGAYSPLH
TRBV6-1	TRBJ2-7	.	ASRGLAGGLYEQY
TRBV11-2	TRBJ2-1	.	ASSPWTSGEV
TRBV7-2	TRBJ1-1	.	ASSLERVGAF
TRBV4-1	TRBJ2-7	.	ASSQGLSGIGYEQY
TRBV2	TRBJ2-7	.	ASRRSVRSYEQY
TRBV5-1	TRBJ1-1	.	ASSRLDSGNPEAF
TRBV5-1	TRBJ1-1	.	ASSWRETGRQNTEAF
TRBV13	TRBJ2-7	once	ASSSYSGRRPYEQY
TRBV2	TRBJ1-5	.	ASTYGSNQPQH
TRBV2	TRBJ1-2	.	ASSESGVGGYT
TRBV11-2	TRBJ2-7	.	ATAGGAGYEQY
TRBV21-1	TRBJ2-5	few	ASSRRGPSGAQY
TRBV29-1	TRBJ1-1	few	SVSRGANTEAF
TRBV9	TRBJ2-2	.	ASSIFGREGTGELF
TRBV7-9	TRBJ1-1	.	ASNEQGVTEAF
TRBV5-8	TRBJ1-2	.	ASRTTGTYGYT
TRBV10-3	TRBJ2-2	.	AISEWDRNTGELF
TRBV27	TRBJ2-7	.	ASSLRQGAAYEQY
TRBV5-4	TRBJ1-4	.	ASSLAGTGGEKLF
TRBV27	TRBJ2-7	.	ASSLFSPSLTYEQY
TRBV4-1	TRBJ1-5	once	ASSPSVSNQPQH
TRBV18	TRBJ1-1	few	ASSPIGDTEAF
TRBV13	TRBJ2-2	.	ASSLISGRGSGELF
TRBV10-3	TRBJ1-5	.	AISERDRSSNQPQH
TRBV6-5	.	once	ASSQYDYEQY
TRBV9	TRBJ1-1	.	ASSPRQGQNTEAF
TRBV11-2	TRBJ1-1	.	ASSSRQGLTEAF
TRBV5-6	TRBJ2-7	.	ASSSLAGKGGEQY
TRBV27	TRBJ1-5	.	ASRPDREGRNQPQH